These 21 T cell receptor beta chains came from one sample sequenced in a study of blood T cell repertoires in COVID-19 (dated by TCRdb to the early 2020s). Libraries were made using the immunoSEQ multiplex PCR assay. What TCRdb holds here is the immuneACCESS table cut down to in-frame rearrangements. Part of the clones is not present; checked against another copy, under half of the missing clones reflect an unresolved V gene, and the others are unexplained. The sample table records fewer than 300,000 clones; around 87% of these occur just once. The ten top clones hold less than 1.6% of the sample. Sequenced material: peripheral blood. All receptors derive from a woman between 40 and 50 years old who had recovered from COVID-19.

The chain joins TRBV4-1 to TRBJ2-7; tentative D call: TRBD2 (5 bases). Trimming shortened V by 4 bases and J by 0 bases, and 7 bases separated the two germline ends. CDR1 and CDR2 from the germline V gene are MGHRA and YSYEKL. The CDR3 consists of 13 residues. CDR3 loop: CASSRGSSYEQYF. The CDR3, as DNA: TGCGCCAGCAGCCGAGGGTCCTCCTACGAGCAGTACTTC.

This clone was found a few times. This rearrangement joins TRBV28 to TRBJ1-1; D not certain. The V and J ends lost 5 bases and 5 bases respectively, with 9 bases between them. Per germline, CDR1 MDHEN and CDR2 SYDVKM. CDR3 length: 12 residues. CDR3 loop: CASSPQETEAFF. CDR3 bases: TGTGCCAGCAGTCCGCAGGAAACTGAAGCTTTCTTT.

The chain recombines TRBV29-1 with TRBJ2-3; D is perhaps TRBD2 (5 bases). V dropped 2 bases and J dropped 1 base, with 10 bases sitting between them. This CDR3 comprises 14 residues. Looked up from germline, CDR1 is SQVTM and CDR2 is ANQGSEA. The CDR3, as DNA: TGCAGCGTTGAACGCGGGTCCCGCACAGATACGCAGTATTTT. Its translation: CSVERGSRTDTQYF.

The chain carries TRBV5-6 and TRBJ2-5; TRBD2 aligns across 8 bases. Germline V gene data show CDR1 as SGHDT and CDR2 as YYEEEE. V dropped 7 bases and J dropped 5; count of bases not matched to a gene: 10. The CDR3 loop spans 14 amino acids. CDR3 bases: TGTGCCAGCGGGATAGCGGGGTCAGGGGAGACCCAGTACTTC. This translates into CASGIAGSGETQYF.

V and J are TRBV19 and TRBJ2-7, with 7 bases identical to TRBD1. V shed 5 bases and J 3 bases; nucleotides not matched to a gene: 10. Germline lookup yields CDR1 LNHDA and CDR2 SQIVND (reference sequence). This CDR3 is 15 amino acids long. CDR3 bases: TGTGCCAGTAGTTCTCTCAACAGGGGCCTCTACGAGCAGTACTTC. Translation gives CASSSLNRGLYEQYF. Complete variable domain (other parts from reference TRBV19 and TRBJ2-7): DGGITQSPKYLFRKEGQNVTLSCEQNLNHDAMYWYRQDPGQGLRLIYYSQIVNDFQKGDIAEGYSVSREKKESFPLTVTSAQKNPTAFYLCASSSLNRGLYEQYFGPGTRLTVT.

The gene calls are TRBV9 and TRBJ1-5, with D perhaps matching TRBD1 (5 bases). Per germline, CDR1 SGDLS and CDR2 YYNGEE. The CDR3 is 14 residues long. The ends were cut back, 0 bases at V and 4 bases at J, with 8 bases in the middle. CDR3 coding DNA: TGTGCCAGCAGCGTAGTGGACAAAAATCAGCCCCAGCATTTT. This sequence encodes CASSVVDKNQPQHF.

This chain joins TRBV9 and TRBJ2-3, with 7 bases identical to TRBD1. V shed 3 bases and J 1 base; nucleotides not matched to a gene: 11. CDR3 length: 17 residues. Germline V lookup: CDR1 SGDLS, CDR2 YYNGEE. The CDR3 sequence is CASSATPPGTGTDTQYF. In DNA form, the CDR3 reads TGTGCCAGCAGCGCCACACCCCCCGGGACAGGCACAGATACGCAGTATTTT.

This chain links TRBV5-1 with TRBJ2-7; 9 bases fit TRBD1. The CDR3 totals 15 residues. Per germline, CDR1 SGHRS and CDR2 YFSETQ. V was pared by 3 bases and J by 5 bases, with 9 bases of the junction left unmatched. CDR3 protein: CASSSQGAVINEQYF. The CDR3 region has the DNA TGCGCCAGCAGCTCACAGGGGGCTGTTATTAACGAGCAGTACTTC.

The CDR3 DNA reads TGTGCCAGCAGCTACAACAGGGGAGATACGCAGTATTTT. Translation gives CASSYNRGDTQYF. The rearrangement uses TRBV11-3 and TRBJ2-3; 7 bases match TRBD1. Germline trimming cut 4 bases from V and 5 bases from J; bases unmatched to any gene: 3. The CDR3 has 13 amino acids. The germline gives CDR1 SGHNT, CDR2 YENEEA.

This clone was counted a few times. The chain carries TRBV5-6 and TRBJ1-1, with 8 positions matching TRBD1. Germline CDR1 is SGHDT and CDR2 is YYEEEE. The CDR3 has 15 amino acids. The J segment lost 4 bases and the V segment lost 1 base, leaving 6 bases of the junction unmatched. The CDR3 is CASSLWTGKITEAFF. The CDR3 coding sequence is TGTGCCAGCAGCTTGTGGACAGGGAAAATCACTGAAGCTTTCTTT. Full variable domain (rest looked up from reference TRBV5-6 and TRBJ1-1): DAGVTQSPTHLIKTRGQQVTLRCSPKSGHDTVSWYQQALGQGPQFIFQYYEEEERQRGNFPDRFSGHQFPNYSSELNVNALLLGDSALYLCASSLWTGKITEAFFGQGTRLTVV.

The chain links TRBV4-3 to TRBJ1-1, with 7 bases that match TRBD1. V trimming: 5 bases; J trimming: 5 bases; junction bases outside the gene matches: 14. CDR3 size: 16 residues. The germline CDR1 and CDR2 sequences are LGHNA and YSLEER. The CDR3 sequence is CASSYKIRGVGTEAFF. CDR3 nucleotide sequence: TGCGCCAGCAGCTACAAGATCAGGGGGGTAGGGACTGAAGCTTTCTTT.

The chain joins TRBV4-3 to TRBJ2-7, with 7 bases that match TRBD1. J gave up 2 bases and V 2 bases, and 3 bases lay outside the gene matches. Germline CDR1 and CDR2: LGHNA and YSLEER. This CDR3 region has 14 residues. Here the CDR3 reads CASSQRDRPYEQYF. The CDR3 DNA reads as TGCGCCAGCAGCCAACGGGACAGACCCTACGAGCAGTACTTC.

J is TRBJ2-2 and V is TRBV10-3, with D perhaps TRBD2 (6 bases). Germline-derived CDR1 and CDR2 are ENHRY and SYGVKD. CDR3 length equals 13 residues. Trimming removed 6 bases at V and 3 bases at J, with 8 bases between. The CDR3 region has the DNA TGTGCCATCAGCAGACTAGACACCGGGGAGCTGTTTTTT. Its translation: CAISRLDTGELFF.

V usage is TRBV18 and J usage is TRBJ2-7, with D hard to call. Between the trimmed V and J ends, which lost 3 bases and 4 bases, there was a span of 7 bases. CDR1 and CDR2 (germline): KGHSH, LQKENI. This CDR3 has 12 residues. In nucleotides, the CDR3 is TGTGCCAGCTCACCTGGGCTATACGAGCAGTACTTC. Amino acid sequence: CASSPGLYEQYF.

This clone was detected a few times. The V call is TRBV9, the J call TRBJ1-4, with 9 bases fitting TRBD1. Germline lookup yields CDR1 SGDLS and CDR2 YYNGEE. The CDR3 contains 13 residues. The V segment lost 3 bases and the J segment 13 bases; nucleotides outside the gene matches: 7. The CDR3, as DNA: TGTGCCAGCAGCGGAACAGGGGGCAATGGACTGTTTTTT. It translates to CASSGTGGNGLFF.

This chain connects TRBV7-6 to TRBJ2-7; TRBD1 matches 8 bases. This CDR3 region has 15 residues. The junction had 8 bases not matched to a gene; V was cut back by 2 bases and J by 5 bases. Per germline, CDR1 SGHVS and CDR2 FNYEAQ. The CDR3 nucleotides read TGTGCCAGCAGCTTATTGCCGGACAGGGTCGACGAGCAGTACTTC. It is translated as CASSLLPDRVDEQYF.

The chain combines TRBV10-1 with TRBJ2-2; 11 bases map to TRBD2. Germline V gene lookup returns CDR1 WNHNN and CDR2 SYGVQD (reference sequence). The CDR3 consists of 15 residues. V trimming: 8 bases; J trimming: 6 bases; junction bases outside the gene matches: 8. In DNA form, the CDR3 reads TGCGCCAGCGGCGGGCTAGCGGGGGGTGCCGGGGAGCTGTTTTTT. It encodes CASGGLAGGAGELFF.

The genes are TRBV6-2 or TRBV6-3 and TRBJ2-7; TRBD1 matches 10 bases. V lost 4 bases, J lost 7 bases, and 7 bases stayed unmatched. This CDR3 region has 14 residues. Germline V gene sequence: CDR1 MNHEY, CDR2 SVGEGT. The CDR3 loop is CASSWDRGPGEQYF. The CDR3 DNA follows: TGTGCCAGCAGTTGGGACAGGGGTCCGGGAGAGCAGTACTTC.

As DNA, the CDR3 is TGTGCCTGGAGTAACGAGGCCGGGGGGCGAAATGAGCAGTTCTTC. Encoded protein: CAWSNEAGGRNEQFF. The V and J genes are TRBV30 and TRBJ2-1, with D possibly being TRBD2 (7 bases). Trimming stripped 2 bases from V and 7 bases from J, with 18 bases between. The germline V gene encodes CDR1 GTSNPN and CDR2 SVGIG (reference sequence). The CDR3 loop spans 15 amino acids. Full variable domain (missing parts from reference TRBV30 and TRBJ2-1): SQTIHQWPATLVQPVGSPLSLECTVEGTSNPNLYWYRQAAGRGLQLLFYSVGIGQISSEVPQNLSASRPQDRQFILSSKKLLLSDSGFYLCAWSNEAGGRNEQFFGPGTRLTVL.

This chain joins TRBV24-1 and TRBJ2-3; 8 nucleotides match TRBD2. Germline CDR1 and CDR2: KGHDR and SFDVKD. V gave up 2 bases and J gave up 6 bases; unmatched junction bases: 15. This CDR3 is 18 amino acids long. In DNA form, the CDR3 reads TGTGCCACCAGTGATTCCATGACTAGCGCGAATTTAGGGGATACGCAGTATTTT. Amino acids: CATSDSMTSANLGDTQYF.

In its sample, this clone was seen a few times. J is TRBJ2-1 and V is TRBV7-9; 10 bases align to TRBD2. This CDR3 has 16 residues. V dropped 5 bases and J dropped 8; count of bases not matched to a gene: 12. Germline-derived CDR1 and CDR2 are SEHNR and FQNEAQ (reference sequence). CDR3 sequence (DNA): TGTGCCAGCAGCCATCCGGGGGCTAGCGGGGGAGATGAGCAGTTCTTC. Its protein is CASSHPGASGGDEQFF.